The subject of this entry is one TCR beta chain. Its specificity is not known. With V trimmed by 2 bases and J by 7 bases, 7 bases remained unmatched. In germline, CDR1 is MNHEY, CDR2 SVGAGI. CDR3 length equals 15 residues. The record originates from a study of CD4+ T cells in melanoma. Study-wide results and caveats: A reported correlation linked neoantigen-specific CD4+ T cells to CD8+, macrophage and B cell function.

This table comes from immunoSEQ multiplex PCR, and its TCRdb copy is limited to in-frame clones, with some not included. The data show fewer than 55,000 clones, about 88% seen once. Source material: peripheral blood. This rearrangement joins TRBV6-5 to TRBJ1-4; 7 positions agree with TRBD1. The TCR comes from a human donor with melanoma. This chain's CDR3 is CASSYVTGRGEKLFF. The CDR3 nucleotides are TGTGCCAGCAGTTACGTGACAGGGCGGGGTGAAAAACTGTTTTTT.